This TCR beta chain was retrieved from a study of blood T cells in healthy people across ages. General study results and limits: Researchers report that TCR beta diversity correlated strongly with naive T cell percentage. Unsorted PBMCs ruled out conclusive naive versus antigen-experienced comparison.

Germline trimming cut 1 base from V and 4 bases from J; bases unmatched to any gene: 2. This CDR3 is built from 15 residues. Germline V CDR1 and CDR2: LGHNA, YNFKEQ. For this clonotype: The antigen is unknown.

Through a sample-barcoded 5' primer and a J-beta primer mix, a second PCR was run for roughly 6 to 11 cycles. Each cDNA molecule was tagged by a template-switch adaptor with 12 random nucleotides. Via MiXCR, TCRdb re-called the 5' RACE reads, giving one row per CDR3 protein. The sample records about 770,000 distinct CDR3 sequences, around 45% being singletons. The sequenced sample was blood. The rearrangement links TRBV4-2 to TRBJ2-2; TRBD1 matches 8 bases. The receptor was isolated from a man in his 60s in good health. The CDR3 nucleotides are TGTGCCAGCAGCCAAGGGACAGGGACCACCGGGGAGCTGTTTTTT. As protein: CASSQGTGTTGELFF.